These 23 T cell receptor beta chains share one sample of origin, sequenced in a study of post-analysis software for immune sequencing data (dated by TCRdb to between 2014 and 2017). Overall results and qualifications from the work: Patients showed significantly higher frequencies than controls for about 5 TRBV segments, among them TRBV5-6, TRBV5-1 and TRBV20-1.

Antigens for these TCRs are unknown. The library was generated by PCR. Sequencing relied on an Illumina HiSeq 2500. To reduce PCR and sequencing biases, unique molecular identifiers were incorporated into the TCR beta cDNA libraries. TCRdb reprocessing: public reads trimmed at Q25 with fastp, clones called with MiXCR, in-frame beta chains kept. Duplicate CDR3 protein sequences are folded into a single record with the most common DNA and genes. Across this sample there are around 200,000 distinct CDR3 sequences, with over 25% seen only once. The ten largest account for roughly 3.4% of the sample. The sequencing sample was made of blood. The receptor set was obtained from a girl aged 2 to 17 with multiple sclerosis.

The chain employs TRBV3-1 and TRBJ2-5, with 11 bases identical to TRBD2. Trimming took 4 bases from V and 0 from J; bases not matched to a gene: 10. The CDR3 runs 18 residues. The germline V gene encodes CDR1 LGHDT and CDR2 YNNKEL (reference sequence). CDR3 coding DNA: TGTGCCAGCAGCCGGGGACTAGCGGAAGAATTGTACCAAGAGACCCAGTACTTC. It specifies CASSRGLAEELYQETQYF.

This clonotype was seen many times. The rearrangement joins TRBV12-3 or TRBV12-4 to TRBJ2-5, with D perhaps TRBD1 (5 bases). There are 14 residues in the CDR3. Trimming took off 2 bases at V and 1 base at J, with 8 bases between the two ends. The CDR3 reads CASSLRGSQETQYF. The CDR3 coding sequence is TGTGCCAGCAGTTTAAGGGGCAGCCAAGAGACCCAGTACTTC.

A note on this clonotype: It may be a read error: a sequence one base away is much more abundant. The chain has TRBV12-3 or TRBV12-4 and TRBJ2-5, with D perhaps TRBD2 (6 bases). TRBJ2-1 matches the DNA end more closely, so the J call is doubtful. CDR3 size: 14 residues. The CDR3 DNA sequence: TGTGCCAGCAGTTTATCTAGCGCGCAAGAGACCCAGTTCTTC. It codes for CASSLSSAQETQFF.

This clonotype occurred a few times. V and J are TRBV29-1 and TRBJ1-1, with D hard to call. This CDR3 has 12 residues. The V gene's germline CDR1 is SQVTM and CDR2 ANQGSEA. V gave up 4 bases and J gave up 10 bases, with 16 bases separating them. CDR3 residues: CSVARALTPAFF. Written as DNA, the CDR3 is TGCAGCGTTGCGCGGGCCCTGACCCCAGCTTTCTTT.

This clonotype was detected only a few times. The chain has TRBV5-1 and TRBJ1-2; possibly TRBD1 for D (6 bases). Germline values: CDR1 SGHRS, CDR2 YFSETQ. Trimming cost V 5 bases and J 6 bases, with 17 bases left between them. The CDR3 is made up of 14 amino acids. The CDR3 is CASSPDSLKDGYTF. DNA of the CDR3: TGCGCCAGCAGTCCGGACAGCCTGAAGGATGGCTACACCTTC. Full variable domain (outside the CDR3, taken from reference TRBV5-1 and TRBJ1-2): KAGVTQTPRYLIKTRGQQVTLSCSPISGHRSVSWYQQTPGQGLQFLFEYFSETQRNKGNFPGRFSGRQFSNSRSEMNVSTLELGDSALYLCASSPDSLKDGYTFGSGTRLTVV.

V is TRBV6-1 and J is TRBJ2-1; 14 bases map to TRBD2. Germline CDR1 MNHNS, CDR2 SASEGT. The CDR3 length is 18 residues. V trimming: 3 bases; J trimming: 0 bases; junction bases outside the gene matches: 4. The CDR3 nucleotides are TGTGCCAGCAGTGAGGGACTAGCGGGGGCGAGCTCCTACAATGAGCAGTTCTTC. This encodes CASSEGLAGASSYNEQFF.

This clonotype showed up just a few times. The V and J genes are TRBV12-3 or TRBV12-4 and TRBJ1-4, with 7 nucleotides matching TRBD1. The V gene end was trimmed by 6 bases and the J gene end by 8 bases; junction bases not matched to a gene: 3. The CDR3 covers 12 residues. The DNA of the CDR3 is TGTGCCAGCAGGAGGGGGCGAGAAAAACTGTTTTTT. It codes for CASRRGREKLFF.

This clonotype was observed at least ten times. The V gene is TRBV29-1, the J gene TRBJ2-1; possibly TRBD2 for D (6 bases). The CDR3 is made up of 15 amino acids. Germline values: CDR1 SQVTM, CDR2 ANQGSEA. Trimming took 1 base from V and 4 from J, leaving 14 bases between them. The CDR3, as DNA: TGCAGCGTTGAAGCGGGAAGGGGAGGATACAATGAGCAGTTCTTC. This sequence encodes CSVEAGRGGYNEQFF.

The chain employs TRBV6-5 and TRBJ1-4; a weak D match, TRBD1 (6 bases). V was trimmed by 7 bases and J by 8 bases, leaving 14 bases between them. CDR1 is MNHEY and CDR2 is SVGAGI in the germline V gene. The CDR3 loop spans 13 amino acids. Written as DNA, the CDR3 is TGTGCCAGCAAGGCAGGGGCTGGGGAAAAACTGTTTTTT. Amino acid sequence: CASKAGAGEKLFF.

Concerning this clonotype itself: This may arise from a read error, as a much more abundant clone is one base away. The chain employs TRBV3-1 and TRBJ2-3; 9 nucleotides match TRBD2. This CDR3 contains 16 residues. CDR1 LGHDT and CDR2 YNNKEL come from the germline V gene (reference sequence). After removal of 6 bases from V and 1 base from J, the junction contained 8 bases not matched to a gene. The CDR3, as DNA: TGTGCCAGCAGTCTCAGACTAGCGGAGCGCACAGATACGCAGTATTTT. Amino acids: CASSLRLAERTDTQYF.

This clonotype has a single count. This probably arose from a read error, given a far larger clone one base away. This chain connects TRBV6-5 to TRBJ2-7, with a possible D match to TRBD1 (5 bases). Germline V gene data show CDR1 as MNHEY and CDR2 as SVGAGI. This CDR3 is 12 amino acids long. The V and J ends lost 6 bases and 3 bases respectively, with 9 bases between them. Here the CDR3 DNA reads TGTGCCAGCAGCCAGGACAACTACGAGCAGTACTTC. It yields the protein CASSQDNYEQYF.

The V and J genes are TRBV20-1 and TRBJ1-2, with no clear D. CDR1 and CDR2 from the germline V gene are DFQATT and SNEGSKA (reference sequence). The CDR3 runs 12 residues. Trimming pared 6 bases from V and 7 bases from J, leaving 15 bases between. The CDR3: CSAWTSRSGYTF. The CDR3 bases are TGCAGTGCCTGGACGAGCAGGAGTGGCTACACCTTC.

This clonotype came up a few times. CDR3 bases: TGTGCCAGCTCATGGGCCGGAACCGAATTAGACAGAAAGAATCAGCCCCAGCATTTT. The encoded protein is CASSWAGTELDRKNQPQHF. V is TRBV18 and J is TRBJ1-5, with D maybe TRBD1 (5 bases). Trimming removed 5 bases from V and 4 bases from J, with 27 bases in between. The germline V gene has CDR1 KGHSH and CDR2 LQKENI. CDR3 length: 19 residues.

This clonotype was recorded at least ten times. V is TRBV11-2 and J is TRBJ2-1, with unresolved D. The V gene lost 1 base and the J gene lost 4 bases, with 8 bases spanning the gap. The CDR3 loop spans 14 amino acids. Germline loops: CDR1 SGHAT, CDR2 FQNNGV. CDR3 in amino acids: CASSLGSAYNEQFF. CDR3 coding DNA: TGTGCCAGCAGCTTAGGTTCGGCGTACAATGAGCAGTTCTTC.

Many counts were recorded for this clonotype. The chain has TRBV20-1 and TRBJ2-1; 11 bases are a match to TRBD2. Looked up from germline, CDR1 is DFQATT and CDR2 is SNEGSKA (reference sequence). The CDR3 length is 14 residues. V lost 2 bases to trimming and J lost 3 bases; unmatched junction nucleotides: 0. The CDR3 bases are TGCAGTGCTAGACTAGCGGGAGGCTACAATGAGCAGTTCTTC. Encoded protein: CSARLAGGYNEQFF.

This clonotype was recorded many times. The gene calls are TRBV20-1 and TRBJ2-7; 9 nucleotides match TRBD2. From germline, CDR1 is DFQATT and CDR2 SNEGSKA (reference sequence). CDR3 length: 14 amino acids. V was clipped by 3 bases and J by 5 bases; unmatched bases: 8. The CDR3 loop reads CSASGGRAGDEQYF. DNA of the CDR3: TGCAGTGCTAGCGGCGGGAGGGCCGGAGACGAGCAGTACTTC.

This clonotype was observed a handful of times. The V call is TRBV20-1, the J call TRBJ1-5; a weak D match, TRBD1 (5 bases). The CDR3 contains 13 residues. The V gene lost 0 bases and the J gene lost 7 bases, with 10 bases spanning the gap. The germline V gene encodes CDR1 DFQATT and CDR2 SNEGSKA (reference sequence). CDR3 region: CSARDGGEQPQHF. Written as DNA, the CDR3 is TGCAGTGCTAGAGATGGGGGGGAGCAGCCCCAGCATTTT.

There are a few counts of this clonotype. V usage is TRBV10-2 and J usage is TRBJ2-5; tentatively, D is TRBD1 (6 bases). V was clipped by 6 bases and J by 1 base, with 12 bases between them. This CDR3 is built from 14 residues. Per germline, CDR1 WSHSY and CDR2 SAAADI. The CDR3 nucleotides read TGCGCCAGCAGACCCGGGACATCCCAAGAGACCCAGTACTTC. Amino acid sequence: CASRPGTSQETQYF.

This clonotype has a single count. At one end the junction does not follow the germline gene, possibly because of a read error. This sequence joins TRBV5-1 and TRBJ2-3, with D maybe TRBD2 (5 bases). CDR3 length equals 16 residues. Per the germline V gene, CDR1 is SGHRS and CDR2 is YFSETQ. The CDR3 DNA sequence: TGCGCCAGCAGCTTCCCGGAGCTTTCTAGCACAGATACGCGGTATTTT. It specifies CASSFPELSSTDTRYF.

A few counts support this clonotype. Sequence at one end of the junction differs from germline and may be a read error. This sequence joins TRBV20-1 and TRBJ2-7; D uncertain. CDR3 length equals 15 residues. CDR1 is DFQATT, CDR2 SNEGSKA, per germline (reference sequence). CDR3 nucleotide sequence: TGCAGTGCTAGAGATGGTACCAGGATCTCCCACGAGCAGTACTTC. It specifies CSARDGTRISHEQYF.

This clonotype has a count of ten or more. The chain uses TRBV12-3 or TRBV12-4 and TRBJ2-7, with D perhaps matching TRBD1 (6 bases). The CDR3 is made up of 14 amino acids. V was trimmed by 5 bases and J by 2 bases, leaving 13 bases between them. The DNA of the CDR3 is TGTGCCAGCAGTCACCGGGACATGACCTACGAGCAGTACTTC. Its protein is CASSHRDMTYEQYF.

The table lists this clonotype with a few counts. The chain couples TRBV7-9 to TRBJ2-1; TRBD2 matches at 11 bases. Losses at the gene ends were 1 base for V and 8 bases for J; bases not matched to a gene: 7. Per the germline V gene, CDR1 is SEHNR and CDR2 is FQNEAQ (reference sequence). This CDR3 has 16 amino acids. The CDR3 sequence is CASSLGSSGGKDEQFF. The CDR3 bases are TGTGCCAGCAGCTTAGGGTCTAGCGGGGGGAAGGATGAGCAGTTCTTC.

This clonotype was counted many times. CDR3 nucleotide sequence: TGCAGTGCCGGGTGGGCGTACGGCTACACCTTC. It codes for CSAGWAYGYTF. The rearrangement uses TRBV20-1 and TRBJ1-2, with D unresolved. Trimming left V 6 bases short and J 8 bases short, with 13 bases between. Germline assignment: CDR1 DFQATT and CDR2 SNEGSKA (reference sequence). The CDR3 runs to 11 residues.